The next 12 T cell receptor beta chains were all read from a single sample in a study of T cell changes during pregnancy in multiple sclerosis. The repertoire was sequenced with immunoSEQ multiplex PCR; TCRdb's copy has only in-frame clones and lacks some. The sample carries tens of thousands of clones, 94% recorded once. The sample consisted of CD4+ T cells from peripheral blood mononuclear cells, taken in the second trimester of pregnancy. These receptors were collected from a female donor with multiple sclerosis, enrolled in a pregnancy study.

V and J are TRBV5-4 and TRBJ1-2; 10 bases line up with TRBD1. Losses at the gene ends were 3 bases for V and 5 bases for J; bases not matched to a gene: 4. The CDR3 is made up of 14 amino acids. Looked up from germline, CDR1 is SGHNT and CDR2 is YYREEE (reference sequence). The CDR3, as DNA: TGTGCCAGCAGCTCGGGACAGGGGCGGTATGGCTACACCTTC. Its translation is CASSSGQGRYGYTF.

This clone came up once. This chain links TRBV2 with TRBJ1-1; a possible D gene is TRBD1 (5 bases). Trimming cost V 6 bases and J 3 bases, with 14 bases left between them. The CDR3 consists of 14 residues. Looked up from germline, CDR1 is SNHLY and CDR2 is FYNNEI. For the CDR3, the DNA is TGTGCCAGCAGCCGCAGGGTAGGGGACACTGAAGCTTTCTTT. Protein product: CASSRRVGDTEAFF.

The gene calls are TRBV6-1 and TRBJ2-7; 7 positions match TRBD1. The CDR3 extends over 13 amino acids. The V gene's germline CDR1 is MNHNS and CDR2 SASEGT. V gave up 7 bases and J gave up 5 bases; unmatched junction bases: 8. The CDR3 nucleotides are TGTGCCAGCACACAGGGGCTCGGCGACGAGCAGTACTTC. Translated, it gives CASTQGLGDEQYF.

CDR3 coding DNA: TGTGCCAGCAGTGATCAGGTTAACCTCTATGGCTACACCTTC. Translating it yields CASSDQVNLYGYTF. V is TRBV28 and J is TRBJ1-2; D gene uncertain. The germline CDR1 and CDR2 sequences are MDHEN and SYDVKM. This CDR3 contains 14 residues. With 5 bases removed from V and 4 bases from J, the gap between germline ends came to 14 bases.

V and J are TRBV13 and TRBJ1-2; D possibly corresponds to TRBD1 (6 bases). This CDR3 has 14 amino acids. Germline lookup yields CDR1 PRHDT and CDR2 FYEKMQ (reference sequence). V was cut by 2 bases and J by 6 bases, with 13 bases left in between. In DNA form, the CDR3 reads TGTGCCAGCAGCTTAATAGGGGGTAGCCATGGCTACACCTTC. Translation: CASSLIGGSHGYTF.

The CDR3 sequence: CASTRTGGSINQPQHF. The CDR3 DNA sequence: TGTGCCAGTACCAGGACAGGGGGCTCAATAAATCAGCCCCAGCATTTT. The chain couples TRBV19 to TRBJ1-5; TRBD1 aligns across 11 bases. Per germline, CDR1 LNHDA and CDR2 SQIVND (reference sequence). Trimming took 7 bases from V and 4 from J; bases not matched to a gene: 9. This CDR3 contains 16 residues.

V usage is TRBV5-1 and J usage is TRBJ1-5, with TRBD1 identical over 9 bases. Looked up from germline, CDR1 is SGHRS and CDR2 is YFSETQ. V dropped 4 bases and J dropped 7; count of bases not matched to a gene: 6. The CDR3 consists of 14 residues. The CDR3 spells CASSAQGAGQPQHF. As DNA, the CDR3 is TGCGCCAGCAGCGCACAGGGGGCTGGGCAGCCCCAGCATTTT.

This sequence joins TRBV5-6 and TRBJ1-1; D is unresolved. Germline CDR1 reads SGHDT; CDR2 reads YYEEEE. The CDR3 consists of 13 residues. The V gene lost 2 bases and the J gene lost 4 bases, with 9 bases spanning the gap. The DNA of the CDR3 is TGTGCCAGCAGCTTCCGAGGAGGCACTGAAGCTTTCTTT. Translation gives CASSFRGGTEAFF. The full variable domain, in which reference TRBV5-6 and TRBJ1-1 provide the parts outside the CDR3, is DAGVTQSPTHLIKTRGQQVTLRCSPKSGHDTVSWYQQALGQGPQFIFQYYEEEERQRGNFPDRFSGHQFPNYSSELNVNALLLGDSALYLCASSFRGGTEAFFGQGTRLTVV.

The rearrangement links TRBV5-1 to TRBJ1-2; 7 bases map to TRBD1. The CDR3 runs 16 residues. Germline V gene sequence: CDR1 SGHRS, CDR2 YFSETQ. The V segment lost 0 bases and the J segment 2 bases; nucleotides outside the gene matches: 7. CDR3 protein: CASSLDGQAYNYGYTF. The CDR3 DNA reads TGCGCCAGCAGCTTGGATGGACAGGCCTACAACTATGGCTACACCTTC.

This clone was recorded once. This chain joins TRBV4-2 and TRBJ2-5; a weak D match, TRBD1 (5 bases). The CDR3 is made up of 17 amino acids. The germline V gene encodes CDR1 LGHNA and CDR2 YNFKEQ. V was cut by 4 bases and J by 1 base, with 19 bases left in between. DNA for the CDR3: TGTGCCAGCAGCCTGAACCAAGGGGTTCTGGGCCAAGAGACCCAGTACTTC. The encoded protein is CASSLNQGVLGQETQYF.

The chain links TRBV7-8 to TRBJ1-5; no clear D gene. Per germline, CDR1 SGHVS and CDR2 FQNEAQ. Trimming took off 5 bases at V and 9 bases at J, with 11 bases between the two ends. The CDR3 has 12 residues. This CDR3 is CASSLNVMPQHF. In nucleotides, the CDR3 is TGTGCCAGCAGCCTAAATGTGATGCCCCAGCATTTT.

V and J are TRBV9 and TRBJ1-6; no reliable D call. This CDR3 is built from 15 residues. Germline assignment: CDR1 SGDLS and CDR2 YYNGEE. Trimming took 0 bases from V and 6 from J, leaving 10 bases between them. The CDR3 nucleotides read TGTGCCAGCAGCGTAGGGGCAGACGGTAATTCACCCCTCCACTTT. Residues: CASSVGADGNSPLHF.